This T cell receptor beta chain is drawn from a study of blood T cell repertoires in COVID-19. On the study more broadly: The United States, Italy and Spain were the sources of the acute and convalescent COVID-19 samples. T cells, B-cell-depleted T cells, or PBMCs supplied cDNA or gDNA.

Authors' methods: Estimation of nucleated cell counts relied on the amplification of reference gene primers. The data were produced by immunoSEQ multiplex PCR, yet TCRdb's version contains in-frame clones alone and is incomplete. D and trimming come from the DNA, and the V and J calls and clone size come from that table. The table lists around 150,000 clones, around 82% of them singletons, with 7% in the top ten. Germline V gene data show CDR1 as SGHAT and CDR2 as FQNNGV. The J segment lost 5 bases and the V segment lost 3 bases, leaving 5 bases of the junction unmatched. This CDR3 has 16 amino acids.

The sequence came from a middle-aged woman with COVID-19, enrolled during active disease. The sample taken for sequencing was peripheral blood. V is TRBV11-2 and J is TRBJ2-5; TRBD2 aligns across 14 bases. The CDR3 loop is CASSLTSGRARETQYF. Here the CDR3 DNA reads TGTGCCAGCAGCTTGACTAGCGGGAGGGCTCGTGAGACCCAGTACTTC.